This is a list of T cell receptor beta chains from one sample in a study of cytotoxic CD8 clonotypes in ibrutinib-treated CLL. Here immunoSEQ multiplex PCR was the method, and the copy in TCRdb shows in-frame clones only, minus some. The sample includes 50,000 to 70,000 clones, roughly 58% of them seen just once. The starting material was PBMCs, obtained at disease progression, from a patient treated with ibrutinib. The source of these receptors is a human donor with chronic lymphocytic leukemia. CDR3s include the opening cysteine and the closing phenylalanine or tryptophan. The order of the fields is D gene, V gene, J gene, clone size, CDR3 protein, CDR3 DNA. D genes are given only for firm matches. A clone size is listed for some rows: how often the clone was seen (once, few, many), or a class if it is expanded.

d_gene: NA; v_gene: TRBV5-1; j_gene: TRBJ1-1; abundance: NA; CDR3aa: CASSLQLLNTEAFF; CDR3nt: TGCGCCAGCAGCCTACAGTTGTTGAACACTGAAGCTTTCTTT
d_gene: NA; v_gene: TRBV6-5; j_gene: TRBJ1-5; abundance: NA; CDR3aa: CASSYSGDQPQHF; CDR3nt: TGTGCCAGCAGTTACTCGGGGGATCAGCCCCAGCATTTT
d_gene: TRBD1; v_gene: TRBV28; j_gene: TRBJ1-2; abundance: few; CDR3aa: CASSNADRVNYGYTF; CDR3nt: TGTGCCAGCAGTAATGCGGACAGGGTCAACTATGGCTACACCTTC
d_gene: TRBD1; v_gene: TRBV30; j_gene: TRBJ2-7; abundance: NA; CDR3aa: CAWSFGTESSYEQYF; CDR3nt: TGTGCCTGGAGTTTCGGGACAGAGAGCTCCTACGAGCAGTACTTC
d_gene: NA; v_gene: TRBV7-9; j_gene: TRBJ1-5; abundance: NA; CDR3aa: CASSGSGGRQPQHF; CDR3nt: TGTGCCAGCAGCGGGTCGGGGGGCCGGCAGCCCCAGCATTTT
d_gene: NA; v_gene: TRBV5-1; j_gene: TRBJ2-2; abundance: once; CDR3aa: CASSVAGLSNTGELFF; CDR3nt: TGCGCCAGCAGCGTAGCAGGGTTGTCGAACACCGGGGAGCTGTTTTTT
d_gene: TRBD2; v_gene: TRBV15; j_gene: TRBJ2-7; abundance: NA; CDR3aa: CATSAAASGRYEQYF; CDR3nt: TGTGCCACCAGCGCGGCGGCTAGCGGGAGGTACGAGCAGTACTTC
d_gene: NA; v_gene: TRBV4-2; j_gene: TRBJ1-4; abundance: NA; CDR3aa: CASSQGVDSTTNEKLFF; CDR3nt: TGTGCCAGCAGCCAGGGAGTGGACAGCACAACTAATGAAAAACTGTTTTTT
d_gene: TRBD1; v_gene: TRBV9; j_gene: TRBJ1-2; abundance: NA; CDR3aa: CASSAHPGQGDGYTF; CDR3nt: TGTGCCAGCAGCGCCCATCCGGGACAGGGAGATGGCTACACCTTC
d_gene: NA; v_gene: TRBV4-1; j_gene: TRBJ2-7; abundance: NA; CDR3aa: CASSPGQRSSYEQYF; CDR3nt: TGCGCCAGCAGCCCAGGACAGCGCAGCTCCTACGAGCAGTACTTC